The next 10 T cell receptor beta chains were all read from a single sample in a study of circulating CD8 cells and anti-PD-1 response in melanoma. Each library started from roughly 16 ng of total RNA using the QIAseq Immune Repertoire TCR panel. From the reads, TCRdb called clonotypes with MiXCR, one entry per CDR3 protein. The sample gives 300 to 350 distinct CDR3 sequences, roughly an eighth of which show up once; less than 75% is in the top ten. Sorting of live CD3+CD8+TCRalphabeta+ cells by PD-1 and/or TIGIT gave four subsets. Specimen: CD8+ T cells from PBMCs, collected at baseline or after one month of anti-PD-1 therapy (not recorded which). Receptor source: a human donor with melanoma.

By frequency in the sample, this clonotype is medium-sized. V and J are TRBV27 and TRBJ2-7; D unresolved. This CDR3 region has 13 residues. V gave up 3 bases and J gave up 2 bases, with 8 bases separating them. Germline-derived CDR1 and CDR2 are MNHEY and SMNVEV (reference sequence). CDR3 DNA sequence: TGTGCCAGCAGTTTTACGGTAGCCTACGAGCAGTACTTC. Protein: CASSFTVAYEQYF.

By share, this clonotype ranks as hyperexpanded (1% or more). V and J are TRBV7-3 and TRBJ2-3; 8 bases fit TRBD2. The CDR3 has 15 residues. From germline, CDR1 is SGHTA and CDR2 FQGTGA. V lost 5 bases to trimming and J lost 4 bases; unmatched junction nucleotides: 8. DNA of the CDR3: TGTGCCAGCAGCCGACTAGCGCTTTCAGCAGATACGCAGTATTTT. Amino acids: CASSRLALSADTQYF. Looking up the rest from reference TRBV7-3 and TRBJ2-3 gives the full variable domain: GAGVSQTPSNKVTEKGKYVELRCDPISGHTALYWYRQSLGQGPEFLIYFQGTGAADDSGLPNDRFFAVRPEGSVSTLKIQRTERGDSAVYLCASSRLALSADTQYFGPGTRLTVL.

Judged by abundance, this clonotype is medium-sized. This chain uses TRBV4-1 with TRBJ2-7; D not certain. The CDR3 runs to 14 residues. The V end lost 0 bases, the J end lost 6 bases, and 12 bases lay between the germline ends. CDR1 and CDR2 (germline): MGHRA, YSYEKL. The CDR3 region has the DNA TGCGCCAGCAGCCAAGAAAGGAGCTCTGGCGAGCAGTACTTC. Its translation is CASSQERSSGEQYF.

This clonotype is labeled medium-sized. This chain joins TRBV7-3 and TRBJ2-1, with TRBD2 matching 10 bases. The V segment lost 4 bases and the J segment 5 bases; nucleotides outside the gene matches: 5. Looked up from germline, CDR1 is SGHTA and CDR2 is FQGTGA. CDR3 length equals 15 residues. CDR3 nucleotide sequence: TGTGCCAGCAGCTCCCGGACTAGCGGACACAATGAGCAGTTCTTC. This gives the protein CASSSRTSGHNEQFF.

This clonotype has just one count. This rearrangement joins TRBV7-2 to TRBJ2-3, with TRBD1 as a possible D gene (5 bases). Trimming took off 1 base at V and 0 bases at J, with 8 bases between the two ends. The V gene's germline CDR1 is SGHTA and CDR2 FQGNSA. The CDR3 sequence is 15 residues long. This CDR3 is CASSLEGSSTDTQYF. CDR3 coding DNA: TGTGCCAGCAGCTTAGAGGGGTCTAGCACAGATACGCAGTATTTT.

By share, this clonotype counts as large. This chain links TRBV2 with TRBJ2-7, with 7 bases aligning to TRBD1. With 5 bases clipped from V and 0 bases from J, the junction kept 13 bases outside the gene matches. CDR1 and CDR2 from the germline V gene are SNHLY and FYNNEI. This CDR3 is 17 amino acids long. This CDR3 is CASSLSTGAQSSYEQYF. DNA for the CDR3: TGTGCCAGCAGTCTAAGTACAGGGGCCCAATCCTCCTACGAGCAGTACTTC.

Of note for this clonotype: This likely traces to a read error, being one base from a far larger clone. The genes are TRBV7-3 and TRBJ2-3, with a weak D call TRBD2 (6 bases). This CDR3 contains 15 residues. CDR1 and CDR2 (germline): SGHTA, FQGTGA. This CDR3 reads CASSRLARGTGELLF. In DNA form, the CDR3 reads TGTGCCAGCAGCCGGCTAGCGAGAGGCACCGGGGAGCTGCTTTTT.

Sample share makes this clonotype large (0.1 to 1%). The chain combines TRBV20-1 with TRBJ2-7; 8 positions match TRBD1. The CDR3 has 14 residues. After removal of 0 bases from V and 3 bases from J, the junction contained 4 bases not matched to a gene. In germline, CDR1 is DFQATT, CDR2 SNEGSKA (reference sequence). The CDR3: CSARDAGGHYEQYF. The CDR3 bases are TGCAGTGCTAGAGACGCAGGGGGCCACTACGAGCAGTACTTC.

This clonotype was seen only once. V and J are TRBV2 and TRBJ2-3; 7 bases align to TRBD2. The germline CDR1 and CDR2 sequences are SNHLY and FYNNEI. J gave up 2 bases and V 8 bases, and 22 bases lay outside the gene matches. The CDR3 is 19 amino acids. The CDR3 region is CASDGSGTNYRKDTDTQYF. CDR3 coding DNA: TGTGCCAGCGACGGCAGCGGGACTAACTACCGTAAGGACACAGATACGCAGTATTTT.

By share of the sample, this clonotype is medium-sized. The chain employs TRBV2 and TRBJ2-7; D unresolved. Trimming took 6 bases from V and 0 from J, leaving 12 bases between them. Germline V gene lookup returns CDR1 SNHLY and CDR2 FYNNEI. The CDR3 consists of 14 residues. CDR3 bases: TGTGCCAGCAGCCCGGTCCAAAGCTCCTACGAGCAGTACTTC. Protein product: CASSPVQSSYEQYF.